These T cell receptor beta chains were read from a single sample in a study of cytomegalovirus exposure and HLA in healthy donors. Profiling relied on immunoSEQ multiplex PCR, and the TCRdb table lists in-frame clones only, not all of them. The sample lists around 190,000 clones; approximately 80% were seen once. Sample: PBMCs. These receptors all stem from a girl aged 2 to 9 in good health and CMV-seropositive. Each CDR3 is given with its conserved first and last residue. Fields, in order: D gene, V gene, J gene, clone size, CDR3 DNA, CDR3 protein. D genes are given only for firm matches. Expanded clones get a size class; other rows say once, few or many, or leave the size out.

TRBD1	TRBV6-1	TRBJ1-2	once	TGTGCCAGCAGCTTAGGGGGCTGGAAAGGCTACACCTTC	CASSLGGWKGYTF
.	TRBV2	TRBJ2-2	.	TGTGCCAGCAGCAGACAGGTCCTCGCGAACACCGGGGAGCTGTTTTTT	CASSRQVLANTGELFF
TRBD1	TRBV30	TRBJ1-1	.	TGTGCCTGGAGCGCTGACAGGGACACTGAAGCTTTCTTT	CAWSADRDTEAFF
.	TRBV11-3	TRBJ2-5	.	TGTGCCAGCAGCCTTCTAATACAGGCGATCCAAGAGACCCAGTACTTC	CASSLLIQAIQETQYF
TRBD2	TRBV5-5	TRBJ2-2	few	TGTGCCAGCAGCTTGGGGCTAGCGGGAGTCATCGGGGAGCTGTTTTTT	CASSLGLAGVIGELFF
.	TRBV7-2	TRBJ2-3	.	TGTGCCAGCAGCGAGATGATAGCGGAGCTCACAGATACGCAGTATTTT	CASSEMIAELTDTQYF
.	TRBV28	TRBJ2-4	once	TGTGCCAGCAGTTTGGGGCAGCTAGCCAAAAACATTCAGTACTTC	CASSLGQLAKNIQYF
.	TRBV30	TRBJ2-4	.	TGTGCCTGGAGTCCAGGGAGGAACATTCAGTACTTC	CAWSPGRNIQYF
TRBD1	TRBV6-5	TRBJ1-6	.	TGTGCCAGCAGTTCGGGACAGGGGCGCGGATCACCCCTCCACTTT	CASSSGQGRGSPLHF
.	TRBV5-1	TRBJ2-7	.	TGCGCCAGCAGCGCCTACAACAGTCCCTACGAGCAGTACTTC	CASSAYNSPYEQYF
.	TRBV19	TRBJ2-1	.	TGTGCCAGTAGTATACCGGGAAGCTCCTACAATGAGCAGTTCTTC	CASSIPGSSYNEQFF
.	TRBV4-1	TRBJ1-5	few	TGCGCCAGCAGCCCCTACGGGGGGGCGCATAGCAATCAGCCCCAGCATTTT	CASSPYGGAHSNQPQHF
.	TRBV5-1	TRBJ2-3	.	TGCGCCAGCAGCTTGGCTAGCGGCACAGATACGCAGTATTTT	CASSLASGTDTQYF
TRBD1	TRBV4-2	TRBJ2-6	.	TGTGCCAGCAGCCCAAGGGACAGGGGGAGCTCTGGGGCCAACGTCCTGACTTTC	CASSPRDRGSSGANVLTF
.	TRBV7-3	TRBJ1-6	.	TGTGCCAGCAGCTTAGGTCCAGGGCAGAATTCACCCCTCCACTTT	CASSLGPGQNSPLHF
TRBD2	TRBV28	TRBJ2-1	once	TGTGCCAGCAGTTTCCCCGGACTAGCGGGAAACTACAATGAGCAGTTCTTC	CASSFPGLAGNYNEQFF